The rows below give T cell receptor beta chains drawn from one sample of a study of regulatory dendritic cells for organ transplantation. These receptors' targets are unknown. TCRdb's copy holds only in-frame clones and misses some; the assay was immunoSEQ multiplex PCR. Among roughly 4,500 clones listed, 60% were seen once. Sequenced input: memory CD8+ T cells from blood cultured with regulatory dendritic cells. Receptors were obtained from a human donor in good health. Each CDR3 is given with its conserved first and last residue. D genes are given only for firm matches. Expanded clones get a size class; other rows say once, few or many, or leave the size out.

NA	NA	TRBV10-3	TRBJ2-1	TGTGCCATCAGTGACTGGGTAGAGGGTCCGGAGCAGTTCTTC	CAISDWVEGPEQFF
NA	NA	TRBV7-9	TRBJ2-5	TGTGCCAGCAGCTTGCAGACAGGCCCGGGGGAGACCCAGTACTTC	CASSLQTGPGETQYF
few	NA	TRBV5-1	TRBJ2-3	TGCGCCAGCAGCTTGGAGGCTAGCTCAGATACGCAGTATTTT	CASSLEASSDTQYF
NA	NA	TRBV6-5	TRBJ1-1	TGTGCCAGCAGTTACTCCGGGGGGGCTGAAGCTTTCTTT	CASSYSGGAEAFF
once	NA	TRBV27	TRBJ2-7	TGTGCCAGCAGATCCCCCGTCCTCTACGAGCAGTACTTC	CASRSPVLYEQYF
once	NA	TRBV5-1	TRBJ2-7	TGCGCCAGCAGCTTGGGGCGGACTTACGAGCAGTACTTC	CASSLGRTYEQYF
NA	NA	TRBV11-2	TRBJ2-7	TGTGCCAGCAGTCAAGGTGGAGCCTACGAGCAGTACTTC	CASSQGGAYEQYF
NA	NA	TRBV19	TRBJ2-5	TGTGCCAGTAGTGAATCACAGGGAGAGCGCGGAACTACGGCAGGGACCCAGTACTTC	CASSESQGERGTTAGTQYF
medium-sized	NA	TRBV5-6	TRBJ1-4	TGTGCCAGCAGCTCCGCGACCGGGGGAAGAAAGGAAAAACTGTTTTTT	CASSSATGGRKEKLFF
NA	TRBD2	TRBV5-6	TRBJ2-3	TGTGCCAGCAGCTTTGGGACTACCCCTCTCACAGATACGCAGTATTTT	CASSFGTTPLTDTQYF
NA	TRBD1	TRBV11-3	TRBJ1-1	TGTGCCAGCAGCTTAGTGCTCAGGGGGCCGGCCTCCGAAGCTTTCTTT	CASSLVLRGPASEAFF
NA	NA	TRBV30	TRBJ1-6	TGTGCCTGGAAGTGGACAGATTATAATTCACCCCTCCACTTT	CAWKWTDYNSPLHF
NA	TRBD1	TRBV30	TRBJ1-5	TGTGCCTGGAGGGCCCGACAGGGCAGCAATCAGCCCCAGCATTTT	CAWRARQGSNQPQHF
NA	TRBD1	TRBV14	TRBJ1-6	TGTGCCAGCAGCCCCCCGCCTACAGGGGTCGCTAATTCACCCCTCCACTTT	CASSPPPTGVANSPLHF
NA	NA	TRBV5-4	TRBJ2-7	TGTGCCAGCAGCTTGGAAGGGGAGGACGAGCAGTACTTC	CASSLEGEDEQYF
few	NA	TRBV7-6	TRBJ2-2	TGTGCCAGCAGCTTATTCTTCTCAGGGCCTAACACCGGGGAGCTGTTTTTT	CASSLFFSGPNTGELFF
NA	NA	TRBV29-1	TRBJ1-1	TGCAGCGTCACCGGGGATTACACTGAAGCTTTCTTT	CSVTGDYTEAFF
NA	TRBD1	TRBV6-5	TRBJ1-1	TGTGCCAGCAGTGAGACAGGGCTAACAACTGAAGCTTTCTTT	CASSETGLTTEAFF
NA	NA	TRBV14	TRBJ1-2	TGTGCCAGCAGCCTGTCCCTCGCTAGGGGCTACACCTTC	CASSLSLARGYTF
medium-sized	TRBD2	TRBV5-6	TRBJ2-3	TGTGCCAGCAGCTCCGGGACTAGCGGGGGGTTTTGGACAGATACGCAGTATTTT	CASSSGTSGGFWTDTQYF
NA	TRBD1	TRBV7-8	TRBJ2-5	TGTGCCAGCAGCAACCGGGACAGGCGAGAGACCCAGTACTTC	CASSNRDRRETQYF
NA	NA	TRBV4-3	TRBJ1-6	TGCGCCAGCAGCCAAGATCTTACCCTCCACTTT	CASSQDLTLHF
NA	NA	TRBV4-3	TRBJ2-1	TGCGCCAGCAGCCAATCGGAGGGACACAATGAGCAGTTCTTC	CASSQSEGHNEQFF
NA	NA	TRBV5-1	TRBJ1-2	TGCGCCAGCAGCGAAGGACATTCCTATGGCTACACCTTC	CASSEGHSYGYTF
NA	NA	TRBV6-5	TRBJ1-1	TGTGCCAGCAGGACTGAATGGAACACTGAAGCTTTCTTT	CASRTEWNTEAFF
NA	TRBD1	TRBV19	TRBJ2-1	TGTGCCAGTAGTATAGCGCCCGGGACAGGGTTACATGAGCAGTTCTTC	CASSIAPGTGLHEQFF
few	NA	TRBV6-5	TRBJ1-1	TGTGCCAGCAGAGGGAGGGGACATCACCTCACTGAAGCTTTCTTT	CASRGRGHHLTEAFF
NA	NA	TRBV5-6	TRBJ1-2	TGTGCCAGCAGCTTCCCGCCGGGGTCCCAGCGGGGCTACACCTTC	CASSFPPGSQRGYTF